These 25 T cell receptor beta chains came from one sample sequenced in a study of memory CD4+ T cells and cytomegalovirus serostatus. The sort gate was single viable CD3+CD4+CD8-CD45RO+ cells for memory CD4+ T cells. The assay was immunoSEQ multiplex PCR, and TCRdb's table has in-frame clones only and misses some. This sample has around 40,000 clones, with 79% found just once. The sample consisted of memory CD4+ T cells from blood. These receptors all stem from an adult in good health and CMV-seronegative.

This chain uses TRBV6-6 with TRBJ2-7, with TRBD1 matching over 10 bases. CDR3 length: 16 amino acids. The germline V gene has CDR1 MNHNY and CDR2 SVGAGI (reference sequence). V dropped 0 bases and J dropped 2; count of bases not matched to a gene: 4. In DNA, the CDR3 is TGTGCCAGCAGTTACTCGGGGACAGGGGACCCCTACGAGCAGTACTTC. Encoded protein: CASSYSGTGDPYEQYF.

This chain uses TRBV2 with TRBJ1-5; 9 positions match TRBD1. There are 15 residues in the CDR3. After removal of 4 bases from V and 4 bases from J, the junction contained 5 bases not matched to a gene. Germline CDR1 reads SNHLY; CDR2 reads FYNNEI. The CDR3 spells CASSVGTGSNQPQHF. The CDR3 nucleotides read TGTGCCAGCAGTGTGGGGACAGGGTCTAATCAGCCCCAGCATTTT.

The CDR3 protein is CASSDPGGAVPNEQFF. The DNA of the CDR3 is TGTGCCAGCAGTGATCCCGGGGGGGCCGTTCCCAATGAGCAGTTCTTC. The chain couples TRBV2 to TRBJ2-1; TRBD2 matches at 8 bases. Trimming removed 3 bases from V and 6 bases from J; junction bases left unmatched: 10. The CDR3 has 16 residues. Looked up from germline, CDR1 is SNHLY and CDR2 is FYNNEI.

This clone was seen only a few times. The V and J genes are TRBV19 and TRBJ2-3, with D tentatively TRBD1 or TRBD2 (5 bases each). V was trimmed by 7 bases and J by 1 base, leaving 15 bases between them. CDR3 length: 15 residues. CDR1 and CDR2 (germline): LNHDA, SQIVND (reference sequence). CDR3 sequence reads: CASKPYWDGTDTQYF. The CDR3 coding sequence is TGTGCCAGTAAACCTTATTGGGACGGCACAGATACGCAGTATTTT.

The rearrangement links TRBV6-5 to TRBJ2-2; D is unresolved. This CDR3 has 14 amino acids. Trimming removed 2 bases from V and 3 bases from J, with 7 bases in between. Germline CDR1 is MNHEY and CDR2 is SVGAGI. The CDR3 protein is CASSYRRYTGELFF. The CDR3, as DNA: TGTGCCAGCAGTTACCGACGGTACACCGGGGAGCTGTTTTTT.

This CDR3 reads CASSLTGEAFF. DNA of the CDR3: TGTGCCAGCAGCCTTACAGGTGAAGCTTTCTTT. This rearrangement joins TRBV11-2 to TRBJ1-1, with D tentatively TRBD1 (5 bases). Per the germline V gene, CDR1 is SGHAT and CDR2 is FQNNGV. CDR3 size: 11 residues. The germline V and J ends were trimmed by 5 bases and 7 bases, with 8 bases remaining between them.

The chain is built from TRBV2 and TRBJ1-1, with D perhaps TRBD1 (5 bases). The germline V gene encodes CDR1 SNHLY and CDR2 FYNNEI. V gave up 8 bases and J gave up 1 base, with 20 bases separating them. This CDR3 has 16 amino acids. DNA of the CDR3: TGTGCCAGCCGGGAGAGGAGTGGACATCGGAACACTGAAGCTTTCTTT. Residues: CASRERSGHRNTEAFF. The variable domain in full, with the rest retrieved from reference TRBV2 and TRBJ1-1, is EPEVTQTPSHQVTQMGQEVILRCVPISNHLYFYWYRQILGQKVEFLVSFYNNEISEKSEIFDDQFSVERPDGSNFTLKIRSTKLEDSAMYFCASRERSGHRNTEAFFGQGTRLTVV.

V and J are TRBV6-6 and TRBJ2-3; D ambiguous. The germline CDR1 and CDR2 sequences are MNHNY and SVGAGI (reference sequence). CDR3 size: 12 residues. Trimming shortened V by 6 bases and J by 6 bases, and 10 bases separated the two germline ends. The CDR3 is CASSSTKDTQYF. DNA for the CDR3: TGTGCCAGCAGCTCCACCAAGGATACGCAGTATTTT.

Comment on this clone: The DNA is left out, because the CDR3 cannot be placed on it with certainty; the CDR3 is given as TCRdb lists it. The rearrangement joins TRBV21-1 to TRBJ1-1. TRBV21-1 is reported as a pseudogene. The CDR3 spans 14 amino acids, including both terminal residues. CDR3 residues: CARWGPGSSTEAFF.

The sample holds a few counts of this clone. The chain uses TRBV5-6 and TRBJ1-1, with TRBD1 matching over 7 bases. CDR1 and CDR2 from the germline V gene are SGHDT and YYEEEE. There are 15 residues in the CDR3. The junction had 9 bases not matched to a gene; V was cut back by 4 bases and J by 3 bases. This CDR3 reads CASSKGGQYYTEAFF. The CDR3 region has the DNA TGTGCCAGCAGCAAAGGGGGACAGTACTACACTGAAGCTTTCTTT.

V and J are TRBV21-1 and TRBJ2-7; no check of the table's D call, TRBD1, against the DNA was made. TRBV21-1 is deemed a pseudogene. This CDR3 region has 14 residues. CDR3 in amino acids: CASSRQGNHYEQYF. In nucleotides, the CDR3 is TGTGCCAGCAGCCGCCAGGGTAATCACTACGAGCAGTACTTC.

Regarding this clone: The same CDR3 also results from other DNA sequences found in this sample. V usage is TRBV6-5 and J usage is TRBJ1-5; 11 bases agree with TRBD1. The trim removed 0 bases at V and 10 bases at J, leaving 8 bases unmatched. CDR1 and CDR2 from the germline V gene are MNHEY and SVGAGI. This CDR3 has 16 residues. The CDR3 DNA reads as TGTGCCAGCAGTTACTCTAGGACAGGGGGCGGTCAACCCCAGCATTTT. Translation: CASSYSRTGGGQPQHF.

The chain couples TRBV6-1 to TRBJ2-7; the D call may be TRBD1 or TRBD2 (5 bases each). V was cut by 6 bases and J by 4 bases, with 10 bases left in between. Germline-derived CDR1 and CDR2 are MNHNS and SASEGT. The length of the CDR3 is 12 residues. CDR3 loop: CASSRDVYEQYF. The CDR3 DNA is TGTGCCAGCAGCAGGGACGTATACGAGCAGTACTTC.

The rearrangement joins TRBV6-5 to TRBJ2-7; 7 nucleotides line up with TRBD1. V lost 5 bases, J lost 6 bases, and 1 base stayed unmatched. The CDR3 sequence is 11 residues long. CDR1 is MNHEY, CDR2 SVGAGI, per germline. The CDR3 protein is CASSTGVEQYF. CDR3 DNA: TGTGCCAGCAGTACAGGGGTCGAGCAGTACTTC.

This clone was detected a few times. J is TRBJ1-1 and V is TRBV28; D is unresolved. The CDR3 length is 14 residues. From germline, CDR1 is MDHEN and CDR2 SYDVKM. V dropped 6 bases and J dropped 0 bases, with 11 bases sitting between them. The CDR3 is CASRRTPLNTEAFF. The CDR3 bases are TGTGCCAGCAGGAGAACACCACTGAACACTGAAGCTTTCTTT. Full variable domain (missing parts from reference TRBV28 and TRBJ1-1): DVKVTQSSRYLVKRTGEKVFLECVQDMDHENMFWYRQDPGLGLRLIYFSYDVKMKEKGDIPEGYSVSREKKERFSLILESASTNQTSMYLCASRRTPLNTEAFFGQGTRLTVV.

This clone has only one observation. The chain uses TRBV30 and TRBJ1-6; D perhaps matches TRBD1 (6 bases). This CDR3 is built from 15 residues. The germline V and J ends were trimmed by 6 bases and 0 bases, with 12 bases remaining between them. The germline CDR1 and CDR2 sequences are GTSNPN and SVGIG (reference sequence). The CDR3 nucleotides read TGTGCCTGCCGAGGGGGGAGCTCCTATAATTCACCCCTCCACTTT. Translated, it gives CACRGGSSYNSPLHF. Combining the CDR3 with reference TRBV30 and TRBJ1-6 gives the whole variable domain SQTIHQWPATLVQPVGSPLSLECTVEGTSNPNLYWYRQAAGRGLQLLFYSVGIGQISSEVPQNLSASRPQDRQFILSSKKLLLSDSGFYLCACRGGSSYNSPLHFGNGTRLTVT.

The CDR3 sequence is CASSQGSGPGYTEAFF. The CDR3 DNA sequence: TGTGCCAGCAGCCAAGGTTCAGGGCCAGGTTACACTGAAGCTTTCTTT. The chain employs TRBV7-3 and TRBJ1-1, with TRBD1 as a possible D gene (5 bases). V lost 5 bases to trimming and J lost 3 bases, with 19 bases between them. The CDR3 has 16 amino acids. CDR1 SGHTA and CDR2 FQGTGA come from the germline V gene.

This rearrangement joins TRBV7-6 to TRBJ2-7, with TRBD1 matching over 9 bases. With 5 bases clipped from V and 0 bases from J, the junction kept 2 bases outside the gene matches. Germline V gives CDR1 SGHVS, CDR2 FNYEAQ. The CDR3 length is 14 residues. The CDR3 coding sequence is TGTGCCAGCAGCCGACAGGGGGGCTCCTACGAGCAGTACTTC. It translates to CASSRQGGSYEQYF.

The chain employs TRBV5-4 and TRBJ2-1, with a tentative D call TRBD2 (7 bases). CDR3 size: 14 residues. Trimming removed 5 bases at V and 6 bases at J, with 15 bases between. Germline CDR1 SGHNT, CDR2 YYREEE (reference sequence). The CDR3 is CASRTGGGGNEQFF. The CDR3 coding sequence is TGTGCCAGCAGAACGGGGGGCGGGGGCAATGAGCAGTTCTTC.

The genes are TRBV19 and TRBJ2-7; the D gene is possibly TRBD2 (6 bases). The CDR3 is 14 residues long. Trimming cost V 4 bases and J 3 bases, with 13 bases left between them. Germline CDR1 is LNHDA and CDR2 is SQIVND (reference sequence). CDR3: CASSRGGNLYEQYF. The CDR3 DNA follows: TGTGCCAGTAGTAGAGGCGGGAATCTCTACGAGCAGTACTTC.

This clone appeared a few times. The genes are TRBV11-2 and TRBJ2-5; the match to TRBD2 covers 12 bases. Germline values: CDR1 SGHAT, CDR2 FQNNGV. The CDR3 spans 16 residues. The junction had 9 bases not matched to a gene; V was cut back by 5 bases and J by 5 bases. This CDR3 reads CASSLLAGGPGETQYF. CDR3 coding DNA: TGTGCCAGCAGCCTACTAGCGGGGGGACCTGGGGAGACCCAGTACTTC.

This chain connects TRBV5-1 to TRBJ2-3; possibly TRBD1 for D (5 bases). The V and J ends lost 3 bases and 1 base respectively, with 12 bases between them. Germline-derived CDR1 and CDR2 are SGHRS and YFSETQ. The CDR3 has 15 residues. The CDR3 region has the DNA TGCGCCAGCAGCTGGGGATCGACAGGCACAGATACGCAGTATTTT. Protein: CASSWGSTGTDTQYF.

The chain couples TRBV5-8 to TRBJ2-5; 7 positions match TRBD1. Trimming cost V 5 bases and J 1 base; bases outside gene matches: 5. Per germline, CDR1 SGHTS and CDR2 YDEGEE. The CDR3 runs to 14 residues. CDR3 coding DNA: TGTGCCAGCAGGAGACAGGGAATCCAAGAGACCCAGTACTTC. Translated, it gives CASRRQGIQETQYF. Combining the CDR3 with reference TRBV5-8 and TRBJ2-5 gives the whole variable domain EAGVTQSPTHLIKTRGQQATLRCSPISGHTSVYWYQQALGLGLQFLLWYDEGEERNRGNFPPRFSGRQFPNYSSELNVNALELEDSALYLCASRRQGIQETQYFGPGTRLLVL.

The J gene is TRBJ1-1, the V gene TRBV18, with a tentative D call TRBD1 (6 bases). This CDR3 spans 15 amino acids. Trimming left V 3 bases short and J 3 bases short, with 14 bases between. The germline V gene encodes CDR1 KGHSH and CDR2 LQKENI. Here the CDR3 reads CASSPQGFGDTEAFF. CDR3 DNA sequence: TGTGCCAGCTCACCTCAGGGGTTCGGGGACACTGAAGCTTTCTTT.

The chain joins TRBV5-6 to TRBJ1-6, with D possibly matching TRBD1 (5 bases). Per germline, CDR1 SGHDT and CDR2 YYEEEE. The ends were cut back, 3 bases at V and 4 bases at J, with 14 bases in the middle. The CDR3 extends over 16 amino acids. The CDR3 DNA sequence: TGTGCCAGCAGCTCAGCCCGGGACGGATATAATTCACCCCTCCACTTT. This encodes CASSSARDGYNSPLHF.